This T cell receptor beta chain was sequenced during a study of T cells in localized non-small cell lung cancer. The V gene's germline CDR1 is SGHRS and CDR2 YFSETQ. V lost 6 bases, J lost 9 bases, and 23 bases lay in between. There are 15 residues in the CDR3. The repertoire was sequenced with immunoSEQ multiplex PCR; TCRdb's copy has only in-frame clones and lacks some. Of tens of thousands of clones listed, 78% were seen once; the top ten hold 33%. This sequence was found in a male donor at least 60 years old with stage II squamous cell lung carcinoma. Specimen: peripheral blood, collected before any cancer treatment. The J gene is TRBJ2-3, the V gene TRBV5-1, with D uncertain. The CDR3 region is CASTSDEGGFETQYF. DNA of the CDR3: TGCGCCAGCACTTCCGACGAAGGCGGCTTTGAGACGCAGTATTTT.